Given below is one TCR beta chain in context. Its antigen is still unknown. CDR1 ENHRY and CDR2 SYGVKD come from the germline V gene. V was clipped by 7 bases and J by 2 bases, with 7 bases between them. The CDR3 extends over 12 amino acids. The data were obtained in a study of shared clonotypes between healthy human individuals. The input for sorted-subset replicate PCRs was roughly 180 ng DNA, 25,000 to 35,000 T cell genomes. Produced via immunoSEQ multiplex PCR; TCRdb's table is partial and in-frame only. The data contain roughly 1 million clones, approximately 72% of them singletons. Broader study findings: Genetic and exposure-history diversity was limited by the small donor number.

Sequenced: memory CD4+ T cells sorted from blood. Subset described: CD45RA-negative fraction. The V call is TRBV10-3, the J call TRBJ2-3; D ambiguous. This TCR was sampled from a man between 18 and 35 years old in good health. Here the CDR3 DNA reads TGTGCCATCATGCAGGACACAGATACGCAGTATTTT. This encodes CAIMQDTDTQYF.